This TCR beta chain is from a study of patients and donors after allogeneic stem cell transplantation. J lost 8 bases, V lost 6 bases, and 15 bases had no gene match. The germline V gene encodes CDR1 DFQATT and CDR2 SNEGSKA (reference sequence). This CDR3 comprises 15 residues. TCRdb analysed the RT-PCR reads with MiXCR anew, one entry per CDR3 protein. Among hundreds of thousands of distinct CDR3 sequences listed, around 15% were seen once. This clonotype was observed a few times. The sequenced material came from blood, either unsorted or a sorted T cell fraction (not recorded which). The chain carries TRBV20-1 and TRBJ1-4; 7 nucleotides agree with TRBD1. The origin of this receptor is a human donor who was either an allogeneic HSCT recipient or a stem cell or donor lymphocyte infusion donor (not recorded which). It is not recorded whose cells these are; they may come from a transplant donor. The DNA for the CDR3 is TGCAGTGCCACCCGACAGGGCCGGCTACGGGAAAAACTGTTTTTT. Amino acids: CSATRQGRLREKLFF.